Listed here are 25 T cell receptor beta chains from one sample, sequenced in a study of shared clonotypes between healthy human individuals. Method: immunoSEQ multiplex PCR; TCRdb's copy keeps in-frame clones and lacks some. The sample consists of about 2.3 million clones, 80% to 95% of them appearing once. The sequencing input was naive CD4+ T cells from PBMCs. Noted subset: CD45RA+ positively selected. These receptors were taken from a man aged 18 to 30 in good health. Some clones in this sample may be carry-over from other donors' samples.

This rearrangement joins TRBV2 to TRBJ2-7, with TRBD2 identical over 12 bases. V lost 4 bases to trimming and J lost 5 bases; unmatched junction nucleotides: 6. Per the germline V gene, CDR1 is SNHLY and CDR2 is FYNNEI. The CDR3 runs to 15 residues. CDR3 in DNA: TGTGCCAGCAGTGGCCCTAGCGGGAGGGCAAACGAGCAGTACTTC. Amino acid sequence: CASSGPSGRANEQYF.

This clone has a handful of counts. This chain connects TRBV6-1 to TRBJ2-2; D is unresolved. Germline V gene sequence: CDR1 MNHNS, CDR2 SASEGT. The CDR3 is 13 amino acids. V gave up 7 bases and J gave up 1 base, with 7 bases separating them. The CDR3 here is CASTSVNTGELFF. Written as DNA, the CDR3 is TGTGCCAGCACATCGGTGAACACCGGGGAGCTGTTTTTT.

In nucleotides, the CDR3 is TGTGCCAGCAGCTTACGAGTCGAAAGCAATGAGCAGTTCTTC. It specifies CASSLRVESNEQFF. The chain combines TRBV7-2 with TRBJ2-1; D gene unclear. Germline CDR1 is SGHTA and CDR2 is FQGNSA. The CDR3 runs to 14 residues. Trimming removed 2 bases at V and 6 bases at J, with 11 bases between. The full variable domain, in which reference TRBV7-2 and TRBJ2-1 provide the parts outside the CDR3, is GAGVSQSPSNKVTEKGKDVELRCDPISGHTALYWYRQSLGQGLEFLIYFQGNSAPDKSGLPSDRFSAERTGGSVSTLTIQRTQQEDSAVYLCASSLRVESNEQFFGPGTRLTVL.

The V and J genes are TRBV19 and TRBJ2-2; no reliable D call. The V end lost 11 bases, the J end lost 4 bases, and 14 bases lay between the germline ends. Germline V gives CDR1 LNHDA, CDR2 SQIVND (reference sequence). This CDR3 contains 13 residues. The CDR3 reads CAGNDLATGELFF. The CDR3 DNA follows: TGTGCCGGAAATGACTTGGCCACCGGGGAGCTGTTTTTT.

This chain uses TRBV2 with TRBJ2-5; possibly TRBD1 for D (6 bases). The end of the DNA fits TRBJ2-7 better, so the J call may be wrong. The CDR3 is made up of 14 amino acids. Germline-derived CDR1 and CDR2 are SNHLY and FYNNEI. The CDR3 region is CASSEQGPNYEQYF. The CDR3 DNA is TGTGCCAGCAGTGAACAGGGGCCAAATTACGAGCAGTACTTC.

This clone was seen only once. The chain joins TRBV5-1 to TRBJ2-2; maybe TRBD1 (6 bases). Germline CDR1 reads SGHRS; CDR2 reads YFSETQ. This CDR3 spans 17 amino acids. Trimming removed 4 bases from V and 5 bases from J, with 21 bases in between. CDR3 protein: CASSPVPGGQGTGELFF. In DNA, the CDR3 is TGCGCCAGCAGCCCCGTTCCAGGAGGTCAGGGGACCGGGGAGCTGTTTTTT. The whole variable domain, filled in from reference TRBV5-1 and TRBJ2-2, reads KAGVTQTPRYLIKTRGQQVTLSCSPISGHRSVSWYQQTPGQGLQFLFEYFSETQRNKGNFPGRFSGRQFSNSRSEMNVSTLELGDSALYLCASSPVPGGQGTGELFFGEGSRLTVL.

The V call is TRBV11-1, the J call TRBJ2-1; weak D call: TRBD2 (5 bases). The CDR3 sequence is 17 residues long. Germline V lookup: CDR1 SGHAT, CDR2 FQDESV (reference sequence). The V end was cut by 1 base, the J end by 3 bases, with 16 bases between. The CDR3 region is CASSLDYARGRYNEQFF. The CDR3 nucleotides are TGTGCCAGCAGCTTAGATTATGCGCGCGGGCGCTACAATGAGCAGTTCTTC.

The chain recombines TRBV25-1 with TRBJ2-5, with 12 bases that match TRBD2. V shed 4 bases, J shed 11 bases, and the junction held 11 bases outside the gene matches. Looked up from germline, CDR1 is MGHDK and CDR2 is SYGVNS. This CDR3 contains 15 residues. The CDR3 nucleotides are TGTGCCAGCAGTGCGGGACTAGCGGGCTCGGGGGAGCAGTACTTC. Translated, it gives CASSAGLAGSGEQYF.

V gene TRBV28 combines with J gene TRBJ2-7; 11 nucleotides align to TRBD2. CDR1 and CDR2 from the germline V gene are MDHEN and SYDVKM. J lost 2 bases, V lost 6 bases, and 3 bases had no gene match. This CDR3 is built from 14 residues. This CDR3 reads CASRLAGDPYEQYF. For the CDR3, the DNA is TGTGCCAGCAGACTAGCGGGAGACCCCTACGAGCAGTACTTC.

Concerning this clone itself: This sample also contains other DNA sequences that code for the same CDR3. CDR3 region: CASSALSSYNEQFF. The CDR3 bases are TGTGCCAGCAGCGCATTGAGCTCCTACAATGAGCAGTTCTTC. This rearrangement joins TRBV7-3 to TRBJ2-1; D is unclear. Trimming removed 5 bases from V and 0 bases from J, with 8 bases in between. Per germline, CDR1 SGHTA and CDR2 FQGTGA. CDR3 length: 14 residues.

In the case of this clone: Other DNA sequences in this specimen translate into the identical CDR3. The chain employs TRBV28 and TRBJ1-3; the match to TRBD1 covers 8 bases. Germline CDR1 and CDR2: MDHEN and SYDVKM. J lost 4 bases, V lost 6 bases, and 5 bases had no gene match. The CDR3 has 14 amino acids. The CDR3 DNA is TGTGCCAGCAGCTCGACAGGGGAAGGAAACACCATATATTTT. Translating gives CASSSTGEGNTIYF.

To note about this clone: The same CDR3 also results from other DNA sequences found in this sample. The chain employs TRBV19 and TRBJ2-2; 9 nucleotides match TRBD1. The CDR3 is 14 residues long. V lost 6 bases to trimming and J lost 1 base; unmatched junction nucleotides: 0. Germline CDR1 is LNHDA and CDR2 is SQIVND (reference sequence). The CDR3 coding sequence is TGTGCCAGTAGGGACAGGGGGAACACCGGGGAGCTGTTTTTT. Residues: CASRDRGNTGELFF.

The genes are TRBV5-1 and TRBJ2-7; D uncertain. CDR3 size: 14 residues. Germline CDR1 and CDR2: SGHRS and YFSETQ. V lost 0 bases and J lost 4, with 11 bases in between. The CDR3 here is CASSLVDTQYEQYF. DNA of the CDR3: TGCGCCAGCAGCTTGGTAGATACACAGTACGAGCAGTACTTC.

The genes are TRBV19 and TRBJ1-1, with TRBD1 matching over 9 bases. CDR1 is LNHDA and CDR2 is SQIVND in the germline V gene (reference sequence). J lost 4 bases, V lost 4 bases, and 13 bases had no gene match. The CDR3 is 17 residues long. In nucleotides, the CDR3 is TGTGCCAGTAGTACAGGACAGGGGAGCCAGGGGCTCACTGAAGCTTTCTTT. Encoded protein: CASSTGQGSQGLTEAFF.

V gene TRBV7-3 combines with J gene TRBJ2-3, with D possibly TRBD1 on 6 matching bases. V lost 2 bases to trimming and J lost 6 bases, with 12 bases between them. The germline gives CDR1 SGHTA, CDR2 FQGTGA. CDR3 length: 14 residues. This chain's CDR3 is CASSLVVDSDTQYF. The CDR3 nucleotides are TGTGCCAGCAGCTTAGTGGTGGACAGCGATACGCAGTATTTT.

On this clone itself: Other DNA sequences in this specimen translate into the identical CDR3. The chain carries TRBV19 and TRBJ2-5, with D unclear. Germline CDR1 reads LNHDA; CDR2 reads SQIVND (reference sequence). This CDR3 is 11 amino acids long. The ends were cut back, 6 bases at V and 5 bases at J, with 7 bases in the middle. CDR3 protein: CASRLGETQYF. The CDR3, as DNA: TGTGCCAGTAGGTTGGGGGAGACCCAGTACTTC.

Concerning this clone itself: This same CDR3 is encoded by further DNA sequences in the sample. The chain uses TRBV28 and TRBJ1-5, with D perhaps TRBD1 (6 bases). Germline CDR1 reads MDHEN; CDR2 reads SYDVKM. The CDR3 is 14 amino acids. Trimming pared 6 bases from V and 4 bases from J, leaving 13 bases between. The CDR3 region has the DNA TGTGCCAGCAGCCCGATAGGGGGTAATCAGCCCCAGCATTTT. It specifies CASSPIGGNQPQHF.

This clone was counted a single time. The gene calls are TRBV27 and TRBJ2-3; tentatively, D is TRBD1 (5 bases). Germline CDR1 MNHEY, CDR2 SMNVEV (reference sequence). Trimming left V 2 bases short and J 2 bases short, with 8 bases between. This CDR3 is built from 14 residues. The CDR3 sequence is CASSLGAITDTQYF. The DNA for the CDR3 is TGTGCCAGCAGTTTAGGGGCAATCACAGATACGCAGTATTTT.

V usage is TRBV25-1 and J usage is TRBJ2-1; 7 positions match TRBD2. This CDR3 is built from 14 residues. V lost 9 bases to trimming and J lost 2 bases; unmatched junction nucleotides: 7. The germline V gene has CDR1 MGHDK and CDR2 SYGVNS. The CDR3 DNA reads TGTGCCAGACCCTGGGCGGGGGCCTACAATGAGCAGTTCTTC. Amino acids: CARPWAGAYNEQFF.

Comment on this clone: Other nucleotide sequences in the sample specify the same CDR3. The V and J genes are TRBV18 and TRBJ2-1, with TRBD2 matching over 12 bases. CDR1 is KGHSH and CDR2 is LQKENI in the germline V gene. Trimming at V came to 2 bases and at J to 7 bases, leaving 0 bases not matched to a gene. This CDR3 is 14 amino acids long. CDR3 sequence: CASSPGTSGNEQFF. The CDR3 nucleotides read TGTGCCAGCTCACCAGGGACTAGCGGGAATGAGCAGTTCTTC.

CDR3 region: CASSLEGRGETQYF. CDR3 sequence (DNA): TGTGCCAGCAGCTTGGAAGGCAGAGGAGAGACCCAGTACTTC. The chain links TRBV5-8 to TRBJ2-5, with unresolved D. V was clipped by 0 bases and J by 4 bases, with 10 bases between them. The CDR3 runs to 14 residues. The germline V gene has CDR1 SGHTS and CDR2 YDEGEE.

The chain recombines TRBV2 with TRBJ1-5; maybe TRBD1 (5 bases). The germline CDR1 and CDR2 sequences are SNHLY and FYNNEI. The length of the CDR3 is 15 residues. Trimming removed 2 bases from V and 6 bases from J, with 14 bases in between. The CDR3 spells CASSERDAPRQPQHF. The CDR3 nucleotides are TGTGCCAGCAGTGAACGGGACGCCCCCCGTCAGCCCCAGCATTTT.

This chain's CDR3 is CASSLGRTGANTEAFF. CDR3 DNA: TGCGCCAGCAGCTTGGGAAGGACAGGGGCGAACACTGAAGCTTTCTTT. The chain combines TRBV5-1 with TRBJ1-1, with 9 bases lining up with TRBD1. The ends lost 0 bases at V and 1 base at J; junction bases unmatched: 4. Germline V gene data show CDR1 as SGHRS and CDR2 as YFSETQ. CDR3 size: 16 residues.

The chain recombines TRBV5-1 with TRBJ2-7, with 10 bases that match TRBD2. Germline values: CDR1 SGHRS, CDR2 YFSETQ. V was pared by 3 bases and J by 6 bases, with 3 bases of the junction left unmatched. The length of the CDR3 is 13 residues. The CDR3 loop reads CASSSLAGVEQYF. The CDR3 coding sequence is TGCGCCAGCAGCTCGCTAGCGGGAGTCGAGCAGTACTTC. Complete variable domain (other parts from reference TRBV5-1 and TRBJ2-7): KAGVTQTPRYLIKTRGQQVTLSCSPISGHRSVSWYQQTPGQGLQFLFEYFSETQRNKGNFPGRFSGRQFSNSRSEMNVSTLELGDSALYLCASSSLAGVEQYFGPGTRLTVT.

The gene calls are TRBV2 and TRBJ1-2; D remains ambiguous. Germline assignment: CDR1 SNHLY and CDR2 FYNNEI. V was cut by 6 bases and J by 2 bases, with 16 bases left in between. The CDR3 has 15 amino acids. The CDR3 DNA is TGTGCCAGCAGCTCCGGGAGGACCTCGAACTATGGCTACACCTTC. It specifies CASSSGRTSNYGYTF.